These 5 T cell receptor beta chains were all obtained from the same sample, sequenced in a study of early T cells in non-severe SARS-CoV-2 infection. TCRdb reanalysed the 5' RACE reads using MiXCR and keeps one entry per CDR3 protein. The table includes under 60,000 distinct CDR3 sequences, roughly a tenth detected once. Source material: whole blood. The receptor source for this set is an adult who was a healthcare worker with PCR-confirmed SARS-CoV-2 infection or an uninfected control (not recorded which).

The table lists this clonotype with many counts. The gene calls are TRBV6-1 and TRBJ1-2; TRBD1 might be the D (5 bases). Germline V lookup: CDR1 MNHNS, CDR2 SASEGT. The germline V and J ends were trimmed by 7 bases and 4 bases, with 16 bases remaining between them. The CDR3 sequence is 14 residues long. Written as DNA, the CDR3 is TGTGCCAGCACTACGGGAGGGGTGTTCTATGGCTACACCTTC. Translation: CASTTGGVFYGYTF.

V gene TRBV11-2 combines with J gene TRBJ2-7; maybe TRBD2 (5 bases). This CDR3 has 15 amino acids. The germline CDR1 and CDR2 sequences are SGHAT and FQNNGV. Trimming removed 6 bases from V and 1 base from J, with 16 bases in between. The CDR3 DNA reads TGTGCCAGCAGGGCCCCCGGACGGGGTTCCTACGAGCAGTACTTC. Translated, it gives CASRAPGRGSYEQYF.

This clonotype has only a few counts. This sequence joins TRBV20-1 and TRBJ2-7, with TRBD2 identical over 7 bases. The CDR3 spans 13 residues. V lost 3 bases to trimming and J lost 0 bases; unmatched junction nucleotides: 2. Germline V gene lookup returns CDR1 DFQATT and CDR2 SNEGSKA (reference sequence). CDR3 in DNA: TGCAGTGCTAGTACGGGGGGCTCCTACGAGCAGTACTTC. Translating gives CSASTGGSYEQYF.

The chain is built from TRBV14 and TRBJ2-7, with D unresolved. Germline CDR1 is SGHDN and CDR2 is FVKESK. Deletions cut 4 bases from V and 4 bases from J, with 14 bases between. The CDR3 spans 14 residues. The CDR3 nucleotides read TGTGCCAGCAGCCGATACCGTGGGCCGTACGAGCAGTACTTC. This translates into CASSRYRGPYEQYF.

This clonotype has at least ten counts. J is TRBJ2-1 and V is TRBV6-6; no firm D call. The CDR3 extends over 14 amino acids. Deletions cut 0 bases from V and 9 bases from J, with 12 bases between. Germline assignment: CDR1 MNHNY and CDR2 SVGAGI (reference sequence). The CDR3 protein is CASSYSLGPGEQFF. In nucleotides, the CDR3 is TGTGCCAGCAGTTACTCATTAGGGCCCGGTGAGCAGTTCTTC.